This TCR beta chain was found in a study of blood T cell repertoires in COVID-19. The wider study: In each case, the material was cDNA or gDNA derived from T cells, B-cell-depleted T cells, or PBMCs.

V lost 4 bases, J lost 6 bases, and 10 bases stayed unmatched. Germline values: CDR1 MGHRA, CDR2 YSYEKL. This CDR3 has 16 amino acids. TCRdb's copy holds only in-frame clones and misses some; the assay was immunoSEQ multiplex PCR. The sample consists of over 90,000 clones, roughly 80% of them appearing once. This clone was found a few times. Sequencing input: peripheral blood. This receptor was obtained from a man aged 60 to 75 with acute or convalescent COVID-19. The chain recombines TRBV4-1 with TRBJ2-3, with 10 nucleotides matching TRBD2. The CDR3 sequence: CASSLMTSGYGDTQYF. The DNA of the CDR3 is TGCGCCAGCAGCCTTATGACTAGCGGGTACGGTGATACGCAGTATTTT.